This T cell receptor (beta chain) originates from a study of T cell repertoires in cytomegalovirus infection. For the study at large: Selection of CMV epitopes for the study included recently identified HLA-C-restricted and well-studied HLA-B-restricted ones. Both a matching HLA type and CMV infection were indicated by public TCR beta signatures.

TCRdb recomputed calls from the reads with MiXCR, one row per CDR3 protein. Among about 920,000 distinct CDR3 sequences listed, less than 40% were seen once. The CDR3 is made up of 19 amino acids. Germline V gives CDR1 MNHEY, CDR2 SVGAGI. J gave up 1 base and V 6 bases, and 12 bases lay outside the gene matches. Regarding this clonotype: Its antigen is unknown.

Study results and limitations: What dominated the ex vivo response were HLA-C-restricted CMV-specific TCR beta clonotypes. Using cumulative public TCR beta family frequency, the authors identified those who carried CMV together with the relevant HLA.

V is TRBV6-5 and J is TRBJ2-5; 15 bases align to TRBD2. The TCR comes from a human donor in good health (CMV status not recorded). Some clones in this sample may be carry-over from other donors' samples. Sequences were derived from cultured CD8+ T cells from PBMCs, sampled from culture after CMV antigen stimulation. The DNA of the CDR3 is TGTGCCAGCAGCCTCGCATCTCCGGGACTAGCGGGGGGCCAAGAGACCCAGTACTTC. The encoded protein is CASSLASPGLAGGQETQYF.